This TCR beta chain was sequenced during a study of HIV-infected patients and healthy controls. Germline loops: CDR1 SGHRS, CDR2 YFSETQ. This CDR3 spans 13 amino acids. The V and J ends lost 5 bases and 1 base respectively, with 8 bases between them. Concerning this clonotype itself: Its specificity is unknown.

The study, taken as a whole, reports: Apparent post-therapy Gini recovery among HIV-infected patients was not reproduced with size-matched repertoires. In healthy controls, MAIT alpha CDR3s were common; in HIV+ repertoires, severely depleted.

No cell fractionation was done, so the repertoire covers all unsorted peripheral blood T cells. As controls, nine to ten uninfected healthy donors gave samples, and a handful of gave a couple of samples roughly 3 months apart. Reverse transcription used 450 to 550 ng RNA and constant-region primers for alpha and beta. Alpha and beta chain libraries were made separately by chain-specific third strand synthesis with multiplexing indices. Via MiXCR, TCRdb re-called the 5' RACE reads, giving one row per CDR3 protein. This table holds fewer than 25,000 distinct CDR3 sequences, around 10% found once. The chain combines TRBV5-1 with TRBJ2-3; no clear D gene. Sequenced sample: blood. The clonotype comes from an adult in good health. As DNA, the CDR3 is TGCGCCAGCAGACTGGACGGCACAGATACGCAGTATTTT. Translating gives CASRLDGTDTQYF.